This T cell receptor beta chain emerged from a study of cytomegalovirus exposure and HLA in healthy donors. CDR3 length equals 17 residues. Germline V lookup: CDR1 PRHDT, CDR2 FYEKMQ (reference sequence). Trimming left V 4 bases short and J 3 bases short, with 18 bases between. In the PCR, 60 Vbeta and 13 Jbeta primers were used. Assay: immunoSEQ multiplex PCR; the TCRdb copy retains only in-frame clones and omits some. The profile shows 180,000 or so clones, roughly 80% of them singletons. The receptor comes from a woman aged 45 to 65 in good health and CMV-seropositive. The chain is built from TRBV13 and TRBJ2-2; D remains unclear. The sequenced sample consisted of PBMCs. The CDR3 sequence: CASSSSMGALDTGELFF. The CDR3, as DNA: TGTGCCAGCAGCTCGTCGATGGGCGCTTTGGACACCGGGGAGCTGTTTTTT.